This TCR beta chain came from a study of T cells in Graves' hyperthyroidism and ophthalmopathy (dated by TCRdb to between 2018 and 2021). About the investigation overall: Peripheral blood was sampled at the time of initial diagnosis, prior to any treatment. TCR V-J signatures able to tell the groups apart were searched for in a discovery cohort of some 97 patients, of whom more than 40 had Graves' ophthalmopathy and roughly 59 had stable Graves' hyperthyroidism. Prospective prediction of ophthalmopathy was tested in an independent validation cohort consisting of 18 to 20 hyperthyroidism patients and some 16 patients who later progressed to ophthalmopathy. The 100 discovery patients were randomly split 7:3 into training and test sets. In addition, the study compared T-cell repertoires in thyroid tissue and in blood from five or six Graves' hyperthyroidism patients. Following sampling, methimazole starting at 30 mg daily was given to hyperthyroidism patients, and high-dose intravenous methylprednisolone was given to ophthalmopathy patients. The paper describes TCR Vbeta CDR3 sequencing of 120 to 150 peripheral blood samples, made up of 43 ophthalmopathy patients, roughly 72 hyperthyroidism patients and roughly 17 progressor patients.

Hyperthyroidism patients were newly diagnosed, with disease duration under 2 months, and aged 18 to 65 years. The study excluded patients with uncontrolled infections, other autoimmune diseases, pregnancy or lactation. Diagnoses relied on clinical symptoms, serum thyroxine and TRAb, thyroid ultrasound and orbital computed tomography. For progressor patients, blood was drawn at the first diagnosis of hyperthyroidism, before any ophthalmopathy symptoms had appeared. PBMCs were isolated from about 9 ml of fresh peripheral blood by Ficoll-Paque density gradient centrifugation. Progressor patients were initially diagnosed with Graves' hyperthyroidism and developed ophthalmopathy during follow-up. Total RNA was extracted with Trizol reagent, and quality was checked on an Agilent 2100 Bioanalyzer. This clonotype came up a few times. The antigen it binds to is not known. No base quality values were provided; no much bigger clone lies one nucleotide off.

The TCR beta CDR3 regions were amplified from RNA transcripts. A first-round RT-PCR of the TCR CDR3 used the HTBI primer set with the Qiagen OneStep RT-PCR kit. A second multiplex PCR round built the libraries, followed by size selection and purification. Paired-end sequencing of the libraries was performed with 100 bp reads on an Illumina HiSeq2000. From the authors' description of their analysis: Raw data were processed with SOAPnuke, discarding reads with adapters, uncalled bases, mean Phred below 15, or no exact constant-primer or identifier match. High-quality paired reads were merged with COPE v1.2.5, and unique nucleotide sequences were defined as clonotypes. Clonotypes were aligned to IMGT TRBV, TRBD and TRBJ reference segments using MiTCR v1.1. Only V-J combinations with frequency above 0.0001, covering 99% to 99.2% of repertoires, were analysed. The TCS score was defined as the ratio of F50 (clonal expansion) to E x V (chaos), calculated using BLOSUM62-based TCRdist between CDR3 peptides within each V-J. Welch's t-statistics and random forest reduced fewer than 600 V-J features to under 15, which were used in a naive Bayes classifier (R e1071). TCRdb redid the processing of the public reads, applying fastp at Q25 and MiXCR, and retained in-frame beta chains. Merged by CDR3 protein, the rows form single entries marked with the most common genes and DNA. TCRdb, not the original authors, processed these V and J calls. Within this sample are about 360,000 distinct CDR3 sequences, with approximately 15% of them counted one time only. The leading ten clones occupy roughly 26% of the sample.

The research as a whole found: No statistical method was used to fix the sample size in advance, and group allocation was not hidden from the investigators. A model built on a 13 V-J signature distinguished ophthalmopathy from stable hyperthyroidism, reaching 87.88% sensitivity and about 81% specificity in cross-validation and 80%/75% in testing. Most expanded thyroid clonotypes (frequency above 0.001) were also detected in blood, suggesting blood repertoires may reflect thyroid immune responses. In validation, the model predicted progression to ophthalmopathy a median of roughly 6.5 months before onset, with approximately 68% sensitivity and more than 72% specificity.

V is shortened by 2 bases, J by 4 bases, and the region joining them spans 15 bases. The germline V gene encodes CDR1 SGHKS and CDR2 YYEKEE (reference sequence). The CDR3 spans 15 residues, from the cysteine through the phenylalanine. CDR3 DNA is the only sequence kept; it has 45 bases, read in frame from the first base. The chain employs TRBV5-5 and TRBJ1-2, with the D gene not clear enough to name. The sequence derives from a woman under 30 with Graves' hyperthyroidism that later progressed to Graves' ophthalmopathy. The sample consisted of blood. This receptor has the CDR3 CASSLRLPGGYGYTF. The DNA reads as follows: TGTGCCAGCAGCTTAAGGTTACCTGGCGGCTATGGCTACACCTTC.